This TCR beta chain was sequenced in a study of CD8 T cells in cerebrospinal fluid in Alzheimer's disease. All participants were free of acute infectious disease and in good physical condition. The germline gives CDR1 MNHEY, CDR2 SMNVEV (reference sequence). CDR3 length: 14 residues. TCRdb reanalyzed the 10x single-cell sequencing reads, giving one entry per CDR3 protein sequence and no DNA. This sample contains more than 1,300 distinct CDR3 sequences. This clonotype is identified as medium-sized from frequency. Sequencing input: cerebrospinal fluid. The chain combines TRBV27 with TRBJ1-5. The origin of this receptor is a human donor with Alzheimer's disease. The CDR3 region is CASRTVSGNQPQHF.